This T cell receptor (beta chain) emerged from a study of human T cells and chemical hapten exposure. Study-level information: A 2 cm by 2 cm inner upper arm patch received 2% DPC for sensitization. All patients underwent weekly scalp dosing with diphenylcyclopropenone for the full approximately 25-week study.

During construction of the library, unique molecular identifiers were attached to individual cDNA molecules for quantitative, reproducible TCR counting. A single record per CDR3 protein comes from TCRdb applying MiXCR to the RACE reads. Among 70,000 to 100,000 distinct CDR3 sequences listed, approximately 8% were seen once. Germline CDR1 PRHDT, CDR2 FYEKMQ (reference sequence). The CDR3 has 17 residues. V was cut by 5 bases and J by 3 bases, with 20 bases left in between. This clonotype was detected many times. Time point indicated: patch test 1, 2 weeks after DPC sensitization. Treatment here: therapeutic diphenylcyclopropenone sensitization with weekly scalp DPC.

The sequence derives from a woman in her twenties or thirties with alopecia areata. Some clones in this sample may be carry-over from other donors' samples. The source material was whole blood, sampled in connection with sensitization to the hapten diphenylcyclopropenone (DPC). The chain carries TRBV13 and TRBJ1-3; tentative D call: TRBD1 (5 bases). CDR3: CASSPPPEAGLGNTIYF. The CDR3 nucleotides read TGTGCCAGCAGCCCTCCCCCCGAAGCAGGGCTTGGAAACACCATATATTTT. The full variable domain, completed using reference TRBV13 and TRBJ1-3, is AAGVIQSPRHLIKEKRETATLKCYPIPRHDTVYWYQQGPGQDPQFLISFYEKMQSDKGSIPDRFSAQQFSDYHSELNMSSLELGDSALYFCASSPPPEAGLGNTIYFGEGSWLTVV.